Listed here are 20 T cell receptor beta chains from one sample, sequenced in a study of CD8 T cells in ankylosing spondylitis. Overall study results and limits: Several highly homologous variants made up a TCR beta motif that seemed to typify ankylosing spondylitis blood.

Antigen specificity for these receptors is unknown. TCRdb passed the 5' RACE reads through MiXCR, listing each CDR3 protein once. The data hold around 890,000 distinct CDR3 sequences, with about 12% observed a single time. Sequencing input: blood, either unsorted or a sorted T cell fraction (not recorded which). The origin of the receptors is a male donor with ankylosing spondylitis.

This clonotype was seen only a few times. The genes are TRBV20-1 and TRBJ1-2; 7 bases fit TRBD1. CDR3 length: 14 residues. Germline CDR1 is DFQATT and CDR2 is SNEGSKA (reference sequence). V shed 3 bases, J shed 2 bases, and the junction held 6 bases outside the gene matches. The CDR3 sequence is CSARLRQGNYGYTF. The CDR3 coding sequence is TGCAGTGCTAGGCTCCGACAGGGAAACTATGGCTACACCTTC.

A few counts support this clonotype. V and J are TRBV4-3 and TRBJ2-7; D call uncertain. The CDR3 is made up of 16 amino acids. The V gene lost 0 bases and the J gene lost 9 bases, with 21 bases spanning the gap. Germline CDR1 LGHNA, CDR2 YSLEER. The chain's CDR3 is CASSQDFGDGVSVQYF. CDR3 coding DNA: TGCGCCAGCAGCCAAGACTTCGGCGATGGGGTTTCGGTGCAGTACTTC.

This clonotype has only one observation. V is TRBV7-3 and J is TRBJ2-5; tentative D call: TRBD1 (6 bases). Germline loops: CDR1 SGHTA, CDR2 FQGTGA. The CDR3 contains 16 residues. V gave up 1 base and J gave up 4 bases, with 16 bases separating them. Here the CDR3 DNA reads TGTGCCAGCAGCTTAAACGGACTCCAGGGGACAGAGACCCAGTACTTC. Its translation is CASSLNGLQGTETQYF. Supplemented by reference TRBV7-3 and TRBJ2-5, the full variable domain reads GAGVSQTPSNKVTEKGKYVELRCDPISGHTALYWYRQSLGQGPEFLIYFQGTGAADDSGLPNDRFFAVRPEGSVSTLKIQRTERGDSAVYLCASSLNGLQGTETQYFGPGTRLLVL.

This clonotype showed up just a few times. This chain connects TRBV27 to TRBJ1-1; D gene unclear. The V gene's germline CDR1 is MNHEY and CDR2 SMNVEV (reference sequence). CDR3 length: 11 amino acids. The V and J ends lost 6 bases and 5 bases respectively, with 7 bases between them. The CDR3 DNA sequence: TGTGCCAGCAGACTAAGGACTGAAGCTTTCTTT. Translating gives CASRLRTEAFF.

This clonotype occurred a few times. DNA of the CDR3: TGTGCCAGCAGTGATAACGGGGGGGTTCTGCAGTTCTTC. Translated: CASSDNGGVLQFF. V is TRBV2 and J is TRBJ2-1; 8 bases match TRBD2. This CDR3 contains 13 residues. Losses at the gene ends were 3 bases for V and 12 bases for J; bases not matched to a gene: 7. Germline V lookup: CDR1 SNHLY, CDR2 FYNNEI.

This clonotype was counted only a few times. The chain has TRBV19 and TRBJ1-2, with 7 positions matching TRBD1. Per germline, CDR1 LNHDA and CDR2 SQIVND (reference sequence). With V trimmed by 6 bases and J by 3 bases, 7 bases remained unmatched. CDR3 length: 14 residues. The CDR3 DNA follows: TGTGCCAGTAGAACAGGGGAAGGGGACTATGGCTACACCTTC. It translates to CASRTGEGDYGYTF.

The chain uses TRBV29-1 and TRBJ1-1, with D maybe TRBD1 (5 bases). In germline, CDR1 is SQVTM, CDR2 ANQGSEA. This CDR3 region has 11 residues. The V and J ends lost 8 bases and 8 bases respectively, with 15 bases between them. CDR3 DNA sequence: TGCAGCCGGGGCTCTGGGAGGGAAGCTTTCTTT. Amino acid sequence: CSRGSGREAFF.

This clonotype was counted at least ten times. This chain joins TRBV6-1 and TRBJ2-7, with D unresolved. This CDR3 region has 19 residues. Trimming took 6 bases from V and 4 from J, leaving 31 bases between them. CDR1 and CDR2 from the germline V gene are MNHNS and SASEGT. The CDR3 loop is CASSPKPPVLAMKIYEQYF. Written as DNA, the CDR3 is TGTGCCAGCAGCCCCAAACCCCCTGTCTTAGCCATGAAAATATACGAGCAGTACTTC.

This clonotype was counted only a few times. V is TRBV4-3 and J is TRBJ2-7; D is possibly TRBD1 or TRBD2 (5 bases each). The CDR3 length is 14 residues. Germline V lookup: CDR1 LGHNA, CDR2 YSLEER. V lost 4 bases to trimming and J lost 3 bases, with 13 bases between them. The CDR3 DNA is TGCGCCAGCAGCCGGGGACGAGGATTCTACGAGCAGTACTTC. It specifies CASSRGRGFYEQYF.

This clonotype was found a few times. The chain recombines TRBV6-2 or TRBV6-3 with TRBJ2-1; TRBD2 is a possible D gene (5 bases). Germline V gives CDR1 MNHEY, CDR2 SVGEGT. The CDR3 runs to 17 residues. Trimming took 2 bases from V and 2 from J, leaving 16 bases between them. CDR3: CASSYDAFGGTYNEQFF. The CDR3 DNA reads TGTGCCAGCAGTTACGACGCATTCGGAGGTACCTACAATGAGCAGTTCTTC.

In DNA form, the CDR3 reads TGCGCCAGCAGCTCCGGATTAACTGCAACTAATGAAAAACTGTTTTTT. Its translation is CASSSGLTATNEKLFF. The V and J genes are TRBV5-1 and TRBJ1-4; D remains ambiguous. Trimming took off 3 bases at V and 0 bases at J, with 12 bases between the two ends. The CDR3 is made up of 16 amino acids. In germline, CDR1 is SGHRS, CDR2 YFSETQ.

The rearrangement uses TRBV15 and TRBJ1-1, with a possible D match to TRBD1 (6 bases). Germline values: CDR1 LNHNV, CDR2 YYDKDF (reference sequence). The CDR3 runs to 12 residues. V lost 3 bases and J 8 bases, leaving 10 bases between the germline ends. DNA of the CDR3: TGTGCCACCAGCAGGCTTGGGGGCGAAGCTTTCTTT. It is translated as CATSRLGGEAFF.

This clonotype was observed a handful of times. The chain employs TRBV5-6 and TRBJ2-3; D may correspond to TRBD1 or TRBD2 (5 bases each). Germline V gene sequence: CDR1 SGHDT, CDR2 YYEEEE. The CDR3 consists of 19 residues. V lost 4 bases and J lost 3, with 27 bases in between. The CDR3 sequence: CASSPEKGLWDEGTDTQYF. CDR3 coding DNA: TGTGCCAGCAGCCCTGAAAAAGGGCTTTGGGACGAGGGTACAGATACGCAGTATTTT. Together with reference TRBV5-6 and TRBJ2-3, the CDR3 gives the full variable domain: DAGVTQSPTHLIKTRGQQVTLRCSPKSGHDTVSWYQQALGQGPQFIFQYYEEEERQRGNFPDRFSGHQFPNYSSELNVNALLLGDSALYLCASSPEKGLWDEGTDTQYFGPGTRLTVL.

CDR3 amino acids: CASSLRTSGRHEQYF. CDR3 nucleotide sequence: TGTGCCAGCAGCTTACGGACTAGCGGGAGACACGAGCAGTACTTC. This rearrangement joins TRBV7-9 to TRBJ2-7; 13 bases map to TRBD2. Germline V gene lookup returns CDR1 SEHNR and CDR2 FQNEAQ (reference sequence). There are 15 residues in the CDR3. Germline trimming cut 2 bases from V and 5 bases from J; bases unmatched to any gene: 3. Full variable domain (missing parts from reference TRBV7-9 and TRBJ2-7): DTGVSQNPRHKITKRGQNVTFRCDPISEHNRLYWYRQTLGQGPEFLTYFQNEAQLEKSRLLSDRFSAERPKGSFSTLEIQRTEQGDSAMYLCASSLRTSGRHEQYFGPGTRLTVT.

The CDR3: CASSLGPGATYEQYF. In nucleotides, the CDR3 is TGCGCCAGCAGCTTAGGGCCAGGGGCAACCTACGAGCAGTACTTC. The chain recombines TRBV5-1 with TRBJ2-7; D possibly corresponds to TRBD1 (6 bases). The CDR3 consists of 15 residues. The germline V gene encodes CDR1 SGHRS and CDR2 YFSETQ. V lost 2 bases and J lost 2, with 14 bases in between.

The chain joins TRBV24-1 to TRBJ1-1, with D unclear. V lost 9 bases to trimming and J lost 4 bases, with 8 bases between them. The germline V gene has CDR1 KGHDR and CDR2 SFDVKD. The CDR3 is 11 amino acids. This CDR3 reads CATGVGTEAFF. Here the CDR3 DNA reads TGTGCCACCGGGGTCGGCACTGAAGCTTTCTTT.

This clonotype has at least ten counts. The V and J genes are TRBV5-1 and TRBJ2-3, with 10 bases aligning to TRBD2. CDR1 SGHRS and CDR2 YFSETQ come from the germline V gene. The J segment lost 6 bases and the V segment lost 3 bases, leaving 7 bases of the junction unmatched. The CDR3 is 15 amino acids. Here the CDR3 reads CASSSPGLASDTQYF. CDR3 bases: TGCGCCAGCAGCTCTCCGGGACTAGCGTCCGATACGCAGTATTTT.

J is TRBJ2-1 and V is TRBV9; the D gene is possibly TRBD2 (6 bases). Trimming took off 0 bases at V and 10 bases at J, with 8 bases between the two ends. CDR1 SGDLS and CDR2 YYNGEE come from the germline V gene. The CDR3 totals 12 residues. The CDR3 is CASSVVRGEQFF. The CDR3 DNA follows: TGTGCCAGCAGCGTAGTGCGGGGCGAGCAGTTCTTC. Variable domain in full (rest from reference TRBV9 and TRBJ2-1): DSGVTQTPKHLITATGQRVTLRCSPRSGDLSVYWYQQSLDQGLQFLIQYYNGEERAKGNILERFSAQQFPDLHSELNLSSLELGDSALYFCASSVVRGEQFFGPGTRLTVL.

In its sample, this clonotype was seen a few times. The genes are TRBV7-3 and TRBJ2-3, with 8 positions matching TRBD1. The CDR3 is made up of 16 amino acids. Germline V gives CDR1 SGHTA, CDR2 FQGTGA. V dropped 1 base and J dropped 0; count of bases not matched to a gene: 3. The CDR3 coding sequence is TGTGCCAGCAGCTTAATGCGGACAGGGAGCACAGATACGCAGTATTTT. Protein product: CASSLMRTGSTDTQYF.

This clonotype was detected a few times. The J gene is TRBJ2-7, the V gene TRBV27; 9 bases are a match to TRBD2. V shed 3 bases, J shed 2 bases, and the junction held 2 bases outside the gene matches. Germline-derived CDR1 and CDR2 are MNHEY and SMNVEV (reference sequence). The CDR3 has 14 residues. CDR3 in DNA: TGTGCCAGCAGTTTCCTAGCGGGGACCTACGAGCAGTACTTC. The encoded protein is CASSFLAGTYEQYF.